The clone carrying this T cell receptor (beta chain) turned up a few times. TCRdb redid the calling of the 5' RACE reads with MiXCR, one entry per CDR3 protein. This sample has hundreds of thousands of distinct CDR3 sequences; roughly 21% occur once, and the top ten carry about 8.7%. This CDR3 is 17 amino acids long. With V trimmed by 3 bases and J by 1 base, 10 bases remained unmatched. Germline V gene lookup returns CDR1 SGHAT and CDR2 FQNNGV. The record originates from a study of T-cell memory formation after mild COVID-19. The receptor was isolated from an adult woman who had mild COVID-19 (a few samples of this study predate the infection). Cell type and time point are not known. Material: PBMCs or a T cell subset sorted from them (not recorded which). The J gene is TRBJ2-5, the V gene TRBV11-2; 8 bases align to TRBD1. The CDR3 DNA is TGTGCCAGCAGCTTCATCGGACAGGGAGCATTCCAAGAGACCCAGTACTTC. It specifies CASSFIGQGAFQETQYF.